A selection of T cell receptor beta chains follows, all from one sample in a study of T-cell reconstitution after alpha-beta-depleted transplantation in children. One entry per CDR3 protein results from TCRdb running MiXCR on the PCR reads. The data hold 60,000 to 85,000 distinct CDR3 sequences, with approximately 18% observed a single time. This material consisted of PBMCs, mostly from graft donor cells, taken 360 days after TCRalphabeta/CD19-depleted stem cell transplant. Receptor source: a male patient between 2 and 9 years old who had a stem cell transplant for acute lymphoblastic leukemia, so the T cells may come from the graft donor. Each CDR3 is given with its conserved first and last residue. Fields, in order: J gene, clone size, D gene, V gene, CDR3 DNA, CDR3 protein. The D gene is left open where the match is weak. Expanded clones get a size class; other rows say once, few or many, or leave the size out.

TRBJ2-1 | few | TRBD1 | TRBV20-1 | TGCAGTGCTACCCACCACACAGGGGGCGTAAATGAGCAGTTCTTC | CSATHHTGGVNEQFF
TRBJ2-7 | few | . | TRBV5-5 | TGTGCCAGCAGCTTGAGGGCCAAGACAGCCTACGAGCAGTACTTC | CASSLRAKTAYEQYF
TRBJ2-2 | . | TRBD1 | TRBV30 | TGTGCCTGGACCAGGGACAGGAGGTCTCTCGGCGAAAAAAGCCGCACCGGGGAGCTGTTTTTT | CAWTRDRRSLGEKSRTGELFF
TRBJ1-5 | . | . | TRBV7-9 | TGTGCCAGCAGCTTGTCTACAGCTAATCAGCCCCAGCATTTT | CASSLSTANQPQHF
TRBJ2-1 | few | . | TRBV5-1 | TGCGCCAGCAGCTTGCGCTCCGGAGACAATGAGCAGTTCTTC | CASSLRSGDNEQFF
TRBJ1-6 | many | . | TRBV4-1 | TGCGCCAGCAGCCGAATTAGACAGTCGAGCTCCTATAATTCACCCCTCCACTTT | CASSRIRQSSSYNSPLHF
TRBJ2-4 | few | TRBD1 | TRBV2 | TGTGCCAGCAGGCGGGACAGGGGTCAACAAAACATTCAGTACTTC | CASRRDRGQQNIQYF
TRBJ2-1 | . | TRBD2 | TRBV12-3/TRBV12-4 | TGTGCCAGCAGTTTAAGTCGGACTAGCGCCTCCTACAATGAGCAGTTCTTC | CASSLSRTSASYNEQFF
TRBJ2-1 | . | . | TRBV6-1 | TGTGCCAGCACGCTTTTTAGTGAGCAGTTCTTC | CASTLFSEQFF
TRBJ2-4 | many | . | TRBV5-1 | TGCGCCAGCAGCGCGGGACAGAAAAACATTCAGTACTTC | CASSAGQKNIQYF
TRBJ1-2 | few | . | TRBV4-1 | TGCGCCAGCAGCCAAGTCGAATGGACAGTTAACTATGGCTACACCTTC | CASSQVEWTVNYGYTF
TRBJ2-1 | few | TRBD2 | TRBV12-3/TRBV12-4 | TGTGCCAGCAGTTTCGGGCTAGCGGGAGTTCTTGAGCAGTTCTTC | CASSFGLAGVLEQFF
TRBJ2-2 | few | TRBD2 | TRBV7-2 | TGTGCCAGCAGCTTACGACTCCCTTTACGTCGGACTAGCAGCTCGAACACCGGGGAGCTGTTTTTT | CASSLRLPLRRTSSSNTGELFF
TRBJ2-7 | . | TRBD1 | TRBV5-1 | TGCGCCAGCAGCTTGTCCCCAGGGGGATCCTACGAGCAGTACTTC | CASSLSPGGSYEQYF
TRBJ2-5 | . | TRBD1 | TRBV27 | TGTGCCAGCAGTTTACGGACAGGGAGGGAGACCCAGTACTTC | CASSLRTGRETQYF
TRBJ2-3 | few | . | TRBV5-1 | TGCGCCAGCAGCTTGGCCACAGATACGCAGTATTTT | CASSLATDTQYF
TRBJ2-7 | . | . | TRBV4-1 | TGCGCCAGCAGCCACGGCAGCGGGTCCCTCTCCTACGAGCAGTACTTC | CASSHGSGSLSYEQYF
TRBJ2-3 | few | TRBD2 | TRBV11-3 | TGTGCCAGCAGCTTAGATCTTGGCGGGAGGTCAGCGCAGTATTTT | CASSLDLGGRSAQYF
TRBJ2-1 | . | . | TRBV5-1 | TGCGCCAGCAGCTTGTACGCAGGGAATAATGAGCAGTTCTTC | CASSLYAGNNEQFF